The clone carrying this T cell receptor (beta chain) has only one observation. Its target is not known. This entry comes from a study of T cell responses to AZD1222 COVID-19 vaccine. Study-level points and caveats: Clonal diversity was possibly underestimated; the donors were predominantly white British and more often female.

Trimming removed 0 bases at V and 2 bases at J, with 11 bases between. This CDR3 has 16 amino acids. Germline CDR1 LGHDT, CDR2 YNNKEL (reference sequence). Here immunoSEQ multiplex PCR was the method, and the copy in TCRdb shows in-frame clones only, minus some. The sample has nearly 110,000 clones, over 80% seen once. The rearrangement uses TRBV3-1 (or the pseudogene TRBV3-2) and TRBJ2-1; the D is unclear. This TCR was recovered from an adult who received the AZD1222 COVID-19 vaccine. This material consisted of peripheral blood, taken 28 days after the second AZD1222 dose. For the CDR3, the DNA is TGTGCCAGCAGCCAAGATACGGGTGATCCCTACAATGAGCAGTTCTTC. Protein product: CASSQDTGDPYNEQFF.